Listed here are 3 T cell receptor beta chains from one sample, sequenced in a study of T cells in localized non-small cell lung cancer (dated by TCRdb to the early 2020s). The library was obtained by the immunoSEQ multiplex PCR assay. The source is immuneACCESS, and TCRdb retained only in-frame sequences with V and J called. Part of the clones is not carried over; for the studies checked, unresolved V genes explain less than half of this, and the remainder is unexplained. Counted in this sample were about 2,900 clones; roughly 31% of them appeared once. The top ten clonotypes cover 9.3% of the sample. Sequencing was performed on normal lung tissue next to the tumor, taken before any cancer treatment. The source is a male donor at least 60 years old with stage I squamous cell lung carcinoma.

This clone showed up just a few times. The V gene is TRBV5-1, the J gene TRBJ2-5; 11 bases fit TRBD2. The CDR3 sequence is 14 residues long. Germline lookup yields CDR1 SGHRS and CDR2 YFSETQ. Trimming took 0 bases from V and 5 from J; bases not matched to a gene: 0. CDR3 loop: CASSLGTSGETQYF. In DNA, the CDR3 is TGCGCCAGCAGCTTGGGGACTAGCGGGGAGACCCAGTACTTC.

The chain is built from TRBV1 and TRBJ1-1; the table assigns TRBD1, which was not confirmed against the DNA. TRBV1 has pseudogene status. This CDR3 comprises 15 residues. The CDR3 region is CASSRQGVGNTEAFF. As DNA, the CDR3 is TGCGCCAGCAGCCGCCAGGGGGTCGGGAACACTGAAGCTTTCTTT.

This chain uses TRBV11-3 with TRBJ1-6; 7 bases map to TRBD1. The CDR3 runs 14 residues. Germline V gene data show CDR1 as SGHNT and CDR2 as YENEEA. V lost 7 bases, J lost 3 bases, and 3 bases stayed unmatched. In DNA form, the CDR3 reads TGTGCCAGCACCAGGACAGGCTATAATTCACCCCTCCACTTT. Its translation is CASTRTGYNSPLHF. Based on the CDR3 plus reference TRBV11-3 and TRBJ1-6, the full variable domain is EAGVVQSPRYKIIEKKQPVAFWCNPISGHNTLYWYLQNLGQGPELLIRYENEEAVDDSQLPKDRFSAERLKGVDSTLKIQPAELGDSAVYLCASTRTGYNSPLHFGNGTRLTVT.